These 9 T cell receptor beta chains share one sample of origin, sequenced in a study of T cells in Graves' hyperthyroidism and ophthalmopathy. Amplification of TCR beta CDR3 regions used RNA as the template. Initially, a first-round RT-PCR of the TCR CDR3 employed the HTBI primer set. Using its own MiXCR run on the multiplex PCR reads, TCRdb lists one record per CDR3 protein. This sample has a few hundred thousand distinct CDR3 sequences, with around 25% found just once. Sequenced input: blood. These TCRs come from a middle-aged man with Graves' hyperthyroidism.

The CDR3 DNA is TGTGCCAGCAGCTTAGAAGGGACTAGCGGGAGGGGGGGAGATACGCAGTATTTT. Translating gives CASSLEGTSGRGGDTQYF. J is TRBJ2-3 and V is TRBV7-6, with 16 bases aligning to TRBD2. The length of the CDR3 is 18 residues. V trimming: 1 base; J trimming: 5 bases; junction bases outside the gene matches: 6. Germline V gene lookup returns CDR1 SGHVS and CDR2 FNYEAQ.

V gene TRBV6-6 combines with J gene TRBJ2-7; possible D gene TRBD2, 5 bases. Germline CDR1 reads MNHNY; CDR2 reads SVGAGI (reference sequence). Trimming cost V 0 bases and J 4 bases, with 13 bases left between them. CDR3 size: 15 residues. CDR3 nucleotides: TGTGCCAGCAGTTACTCATCCCAACTAGTATACGAGCAGTACTTC. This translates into CASSYSSQLVYEQYF.

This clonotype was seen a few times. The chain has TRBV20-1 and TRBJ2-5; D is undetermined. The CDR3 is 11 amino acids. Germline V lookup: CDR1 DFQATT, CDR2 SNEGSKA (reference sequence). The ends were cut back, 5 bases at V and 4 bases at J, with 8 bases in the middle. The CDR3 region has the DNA TGCAGTGCTTCTAAGGGAGAGACCCAGTACTTC. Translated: CSASKGETQYF.

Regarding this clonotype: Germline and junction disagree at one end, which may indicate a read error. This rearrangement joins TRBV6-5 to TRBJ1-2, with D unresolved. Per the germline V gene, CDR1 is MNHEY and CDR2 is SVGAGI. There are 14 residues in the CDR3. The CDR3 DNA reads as TGTGCCAGCAGTTACTCGAGGGTAAGCTATGGCCACACCTTC. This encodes CASSYSRVSYGHTF.

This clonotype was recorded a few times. The chain's CDR3 is CASSLTTGGVTEAFF. The CDR3 DNA is TGCGCCAGCAGCCTAACCACAGGGGGCGTCACTGAAGCTTTCTTT. The chain employs TRBV5-1 and TRBJ1-1; TRBD1 aligns across 9 bases. Losses at the gene ends were 4 bases for V and 4 bases for J; bases not matched to a gene: 8. The CDR3 runs 15 residues. Germline CDR1 reads SGHRS; CDR2 reads YFSETQ.

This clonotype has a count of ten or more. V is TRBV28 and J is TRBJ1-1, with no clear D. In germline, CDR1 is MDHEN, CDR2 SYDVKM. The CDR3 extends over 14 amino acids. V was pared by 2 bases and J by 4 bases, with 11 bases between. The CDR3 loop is CASSLAGSSTEAFF. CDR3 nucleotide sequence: TGTGCCAGCAGTTTAGCCGGGAGTTCCACTGAAGCTTTCTTT.

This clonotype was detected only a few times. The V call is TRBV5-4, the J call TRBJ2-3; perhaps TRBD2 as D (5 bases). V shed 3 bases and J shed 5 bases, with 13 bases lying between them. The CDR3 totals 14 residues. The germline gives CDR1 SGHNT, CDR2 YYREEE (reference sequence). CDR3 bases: TGTGCCAGCAGCTCCGGGGTTTTCGGAGATACGCAGTATTTT. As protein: CASSSGVFGDTQYF.

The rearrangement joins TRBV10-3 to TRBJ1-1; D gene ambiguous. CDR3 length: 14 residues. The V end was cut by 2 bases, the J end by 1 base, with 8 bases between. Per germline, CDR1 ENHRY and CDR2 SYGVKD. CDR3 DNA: TGTGCCATCAGTGAGGTCGGCACGAACACTGAAGCTTTCTTT. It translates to CAISEVGTNTEAFF.

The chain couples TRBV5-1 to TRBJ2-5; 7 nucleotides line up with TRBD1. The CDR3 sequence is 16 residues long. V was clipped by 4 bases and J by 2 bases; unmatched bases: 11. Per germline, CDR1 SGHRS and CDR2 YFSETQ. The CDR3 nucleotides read TGCGCCAGCAGCACCCAACCCGGGACAGTACAAGAGACCCAGTACTTC. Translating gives CASSTQPGTVQETQYF. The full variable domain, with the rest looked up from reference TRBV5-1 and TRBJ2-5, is KAGVTQTPRYLIKTRGQQVTLSCSPISGHRSVSWYQQTPGQGLQFLFEYFSETQRNKGNFPGRFSGRQFSNSRSEMNVSTLELGDSALYLCASSTQPGTVQETQYFGPGTRLLVL.